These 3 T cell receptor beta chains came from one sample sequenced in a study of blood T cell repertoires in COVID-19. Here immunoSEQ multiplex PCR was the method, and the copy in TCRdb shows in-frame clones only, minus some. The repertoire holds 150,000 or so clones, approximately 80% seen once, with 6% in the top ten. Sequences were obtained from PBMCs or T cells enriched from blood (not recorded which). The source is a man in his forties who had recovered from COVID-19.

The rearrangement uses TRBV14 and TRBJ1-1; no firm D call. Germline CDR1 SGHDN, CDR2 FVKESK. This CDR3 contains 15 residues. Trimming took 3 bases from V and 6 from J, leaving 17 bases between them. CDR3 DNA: TGTGCCAGCAGCCAGTCGCTGGTGGGCCCCGCTGAAGCTTTCTTT. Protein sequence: CASSQSLVGPAEAFF.

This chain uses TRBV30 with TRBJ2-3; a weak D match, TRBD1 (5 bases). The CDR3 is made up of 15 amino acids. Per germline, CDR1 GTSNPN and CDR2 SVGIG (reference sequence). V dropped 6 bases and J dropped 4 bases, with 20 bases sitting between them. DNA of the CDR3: TGTGCCTGTCGACATAAGGGGATTTGGGCAGATACGCAGTATTTT. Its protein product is CACRHKGIWADTQYF.

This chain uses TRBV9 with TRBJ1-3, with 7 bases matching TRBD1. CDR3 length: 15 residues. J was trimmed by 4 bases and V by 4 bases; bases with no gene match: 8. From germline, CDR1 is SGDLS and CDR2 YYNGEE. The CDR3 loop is CASSLQQGSGNTIYF. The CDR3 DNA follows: TGTGCCAGCAGCCTTCAACAGGGGTCCGGAAACACCATATATTTT.